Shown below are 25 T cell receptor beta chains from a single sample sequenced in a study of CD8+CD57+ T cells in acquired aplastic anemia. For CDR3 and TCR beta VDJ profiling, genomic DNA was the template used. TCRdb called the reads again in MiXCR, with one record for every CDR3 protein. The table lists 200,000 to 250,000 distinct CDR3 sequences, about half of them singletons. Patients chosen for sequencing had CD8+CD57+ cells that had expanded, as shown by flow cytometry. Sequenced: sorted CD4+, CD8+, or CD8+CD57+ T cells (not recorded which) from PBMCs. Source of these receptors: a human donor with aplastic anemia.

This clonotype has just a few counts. CDR3: CSATPRDRGYNEQFF. The CDR3 DNA follows: TGCAGTGCTACCCCGAGGGACAGGGGATACAATGAGCAGTTCTTC. The chain uses TRBV20-1 and TRBJ2-1; 10 bases fit TRBD1. Germline CDR1 reads DFQATT; CDR2 reads SNEGSKA (reference sequence). CDR3 length: 15 residues. The trim removed 4 bases at V and 4 bases at J, leaving 7 bases unmatched.

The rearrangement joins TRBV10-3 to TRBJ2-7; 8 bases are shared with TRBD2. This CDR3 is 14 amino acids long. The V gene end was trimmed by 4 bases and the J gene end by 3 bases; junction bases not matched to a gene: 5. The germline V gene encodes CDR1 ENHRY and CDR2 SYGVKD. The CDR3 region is CAISARGGRYEQYF. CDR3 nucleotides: TGTGCCATCAGTGCCCGGGGGGGCCGCTACGAGCAGTACTTC.

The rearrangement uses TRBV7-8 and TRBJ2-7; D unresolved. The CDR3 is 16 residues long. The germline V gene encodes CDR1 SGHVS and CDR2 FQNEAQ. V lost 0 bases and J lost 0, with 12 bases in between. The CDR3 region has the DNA TGTGCCAGCAGCTTAGCGAAGAGCAGAAGCTCCTACGAGCAGTACTTC. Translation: CASSLAKSRSSYEQYF.

The CDR3 coding sequence is TGTGCCAGTAGTATAGGGGGAGTGGGGAACACTGGAAACACCATATATTTT. It yields the protein CASSIGGVGNTGNTIYF. This chain links TRBV19 with TRBJ1-3; D is ambiguous. The CDR3 contains 17 residues. V dropped 1 base and J dropped 2 bases, with 15 bases sitting between them. Germline V gene sequence: CDR1 LNHDA, CDR2 SQIVND (reference sequence).

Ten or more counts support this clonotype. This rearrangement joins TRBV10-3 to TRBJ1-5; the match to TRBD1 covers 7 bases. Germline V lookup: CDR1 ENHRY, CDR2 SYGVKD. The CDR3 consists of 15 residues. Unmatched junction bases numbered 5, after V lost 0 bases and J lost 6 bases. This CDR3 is CAISESTGRSQPQHF. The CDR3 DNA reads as TGTGCCATCAGTGAGTCGACAGGGCGAAGTCAGCCCCAGCATTTT.

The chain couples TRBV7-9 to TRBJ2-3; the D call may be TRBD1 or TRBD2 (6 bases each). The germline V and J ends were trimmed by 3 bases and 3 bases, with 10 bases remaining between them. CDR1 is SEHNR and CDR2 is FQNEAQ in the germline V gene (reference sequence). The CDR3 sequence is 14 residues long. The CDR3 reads CASSLDSGTDTQYF. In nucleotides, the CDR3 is TGTGCCAGCAGCTTGGACAGCGGGACAGATACGCAGTATTTT.

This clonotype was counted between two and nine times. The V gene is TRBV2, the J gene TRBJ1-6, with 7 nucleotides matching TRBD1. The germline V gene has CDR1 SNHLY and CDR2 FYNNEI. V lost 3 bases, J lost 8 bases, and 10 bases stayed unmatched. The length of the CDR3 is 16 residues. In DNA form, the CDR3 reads TGTGCCAGCAGTGACCTAGGGGCAGGGGGAGATTCACCCCTCCACTTT. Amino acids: CASSDLGAGGDSPLHF.

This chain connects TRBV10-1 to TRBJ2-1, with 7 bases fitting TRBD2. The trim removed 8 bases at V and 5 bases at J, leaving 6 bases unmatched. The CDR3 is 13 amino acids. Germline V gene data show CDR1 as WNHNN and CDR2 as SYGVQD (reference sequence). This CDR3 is CASRGEAHNEQFF. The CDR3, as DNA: TGCGCCAGCCGGGGGGAGGCCCACAATGAGCAGTTCTTC.

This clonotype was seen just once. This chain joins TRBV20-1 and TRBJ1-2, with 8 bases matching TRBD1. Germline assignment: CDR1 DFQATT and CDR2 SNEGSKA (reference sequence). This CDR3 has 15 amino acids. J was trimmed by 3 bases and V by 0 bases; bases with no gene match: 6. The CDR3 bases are TGCAGTGCTAGAGATGCGGACAGGGCGGACTATGGCTACACCTTC. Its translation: CSARDADRADYGYTF.

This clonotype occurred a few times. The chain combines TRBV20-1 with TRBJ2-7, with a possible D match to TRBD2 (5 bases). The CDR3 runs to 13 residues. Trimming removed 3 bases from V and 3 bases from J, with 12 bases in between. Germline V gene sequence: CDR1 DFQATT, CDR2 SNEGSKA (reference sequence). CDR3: CSARGERIYEQYF. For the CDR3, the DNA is TGCAGTGCTAGGGGTGAGCGGATCTACGAGCAGTACTTC.

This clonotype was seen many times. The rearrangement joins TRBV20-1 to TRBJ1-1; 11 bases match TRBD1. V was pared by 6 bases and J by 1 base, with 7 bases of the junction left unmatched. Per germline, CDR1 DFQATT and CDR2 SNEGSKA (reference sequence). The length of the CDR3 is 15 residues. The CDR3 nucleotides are TGCAGTGCAGATAGGGGACAGGGGGAGAACACTGAAGCTTTCTTT. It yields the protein CSADRGQGENTEAFF.

CDR3 protein: CSAPRATLDTQYF. CDR3 in DNA: TGCAGCGCTCCCAGGGCAACCCTAGATACGCAGTATTTT. This sequence joins TRBV20-1 and TRBJ2-3; the D gene is possibly TRBD1 (5 bases). The CDR3 consists of 13 residues. Germline V gene lookup returns CDR1 DFQATT and CDR2 SNEGSKA (reference sequence).

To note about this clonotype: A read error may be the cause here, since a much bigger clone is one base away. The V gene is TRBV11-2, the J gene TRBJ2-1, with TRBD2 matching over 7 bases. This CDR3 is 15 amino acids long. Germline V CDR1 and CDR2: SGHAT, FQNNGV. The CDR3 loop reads CASSLIRGEYSEQFF. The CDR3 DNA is TGTGCCAGCAGCTTAATCCGGGGGGAGTACAGTGAGCAGTTCTTC.

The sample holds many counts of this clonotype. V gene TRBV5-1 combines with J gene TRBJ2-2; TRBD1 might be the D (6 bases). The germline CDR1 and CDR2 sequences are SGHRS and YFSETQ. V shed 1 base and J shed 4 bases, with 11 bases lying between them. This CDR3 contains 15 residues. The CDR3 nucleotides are TGCGCCAGCAGCTTGTTACAGGGTAGCACCGGGGAGCTGTTTTTT. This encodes CASSLLQGSTGELFF.

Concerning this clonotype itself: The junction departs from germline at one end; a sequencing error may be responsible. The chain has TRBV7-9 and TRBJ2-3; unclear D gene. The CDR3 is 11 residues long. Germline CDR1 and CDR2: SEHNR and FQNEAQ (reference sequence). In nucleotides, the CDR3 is TGTGCCAGCAGCTACACAGATACGGAGTACTTT. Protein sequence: CASSYTDTEYF.

CDR3 region: CSAHGPGFSYEQYF. The CDR3 coding sequence is TGCAGTGCCCACGGCCCGGGATTCAGCTACGAGCAGTACTTC. This sequence joins TRBV20-1 and TRBJ2-7, with TRBD2 as a possible D gene (5 bases). V was clipped by 6 bases and J by 3 bases, with 18 bases between them. The CDR3 runs 14 residues. Per germline, CDR1 DFQATT and CDR2 SNEGSKA (reference sequence).

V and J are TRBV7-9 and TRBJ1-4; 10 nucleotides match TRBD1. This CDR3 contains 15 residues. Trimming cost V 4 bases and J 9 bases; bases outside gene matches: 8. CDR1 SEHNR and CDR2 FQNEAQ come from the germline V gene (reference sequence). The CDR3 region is CASSYDRGRLQKLFF. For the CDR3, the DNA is TGTGCCAGCAGCTACGACAGGGGGCGATTACAAAAACTGTTTTTT.

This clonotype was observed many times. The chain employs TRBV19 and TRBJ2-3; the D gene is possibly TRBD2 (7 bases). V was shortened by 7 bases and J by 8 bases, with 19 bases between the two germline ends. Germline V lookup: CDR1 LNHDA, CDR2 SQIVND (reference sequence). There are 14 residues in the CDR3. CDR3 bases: TGTGCCAGTACCCCGGGGGGCACGATGGTTACGCAGTATTTT. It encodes CASTPGGTMVTQYF.

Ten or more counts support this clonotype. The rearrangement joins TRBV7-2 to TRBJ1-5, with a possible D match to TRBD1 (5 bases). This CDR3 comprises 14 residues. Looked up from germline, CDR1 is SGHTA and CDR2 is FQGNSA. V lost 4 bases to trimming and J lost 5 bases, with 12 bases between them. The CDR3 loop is CASSSQGGDQPQHF. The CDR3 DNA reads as TGTGCCAGCAGCTCCCAGGGAGGGGATCAGCCCCAGCATTTT.

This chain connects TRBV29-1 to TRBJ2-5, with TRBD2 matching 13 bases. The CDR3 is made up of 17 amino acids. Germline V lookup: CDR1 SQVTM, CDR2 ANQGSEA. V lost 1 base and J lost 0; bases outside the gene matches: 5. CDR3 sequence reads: CSVEAPTSGGNQETQYF. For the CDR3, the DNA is TGCAGCGTTGAAGCCCCGACTAGCGGGGGGAACCAAGAGACCCAGTACTTC.

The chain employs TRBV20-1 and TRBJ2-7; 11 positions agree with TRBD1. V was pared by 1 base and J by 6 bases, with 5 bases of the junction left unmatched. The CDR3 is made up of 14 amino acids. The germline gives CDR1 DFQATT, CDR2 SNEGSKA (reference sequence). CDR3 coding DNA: TGCAGTGCTAGAGGGACAGGGGGCTCTGGCGAGCAGTACTTC. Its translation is CSARGTGGSGEQYF.

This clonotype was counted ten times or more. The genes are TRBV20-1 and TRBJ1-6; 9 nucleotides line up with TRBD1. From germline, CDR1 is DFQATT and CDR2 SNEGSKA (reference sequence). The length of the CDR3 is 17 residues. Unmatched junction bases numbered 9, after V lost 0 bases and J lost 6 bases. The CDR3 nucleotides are TGCAGTGCTAGAGATGTGCTCCGGGACAGGGCTAATTCACCCCTCCACTTT. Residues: CSARDVLRDRANSPLHF.

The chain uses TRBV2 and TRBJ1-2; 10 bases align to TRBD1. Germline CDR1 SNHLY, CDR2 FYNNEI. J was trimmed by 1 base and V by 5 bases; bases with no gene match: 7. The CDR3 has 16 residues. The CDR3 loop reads CASSTPGTGVNYGYTF. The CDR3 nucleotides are TGTGCCAGCAGTACCCCCGGGACAGGGGTTAACTATGGCTACACCTTC.

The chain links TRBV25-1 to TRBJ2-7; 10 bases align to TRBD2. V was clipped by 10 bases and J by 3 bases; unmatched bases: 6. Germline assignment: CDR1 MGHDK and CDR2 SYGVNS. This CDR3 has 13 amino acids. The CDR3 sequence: CAISGGDLYEQYF. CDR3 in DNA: TGTGCCATCAGCGGGGGGGATCTCTACGAGCAGTACTTC.

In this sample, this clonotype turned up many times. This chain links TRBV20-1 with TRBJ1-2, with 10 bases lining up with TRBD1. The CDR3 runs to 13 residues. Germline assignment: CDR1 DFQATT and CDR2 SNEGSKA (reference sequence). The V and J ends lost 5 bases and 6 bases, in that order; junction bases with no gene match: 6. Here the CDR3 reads CSAGGQGKDGYTF. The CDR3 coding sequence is TGCAGTGCTGGGGGACAGGGGAAGGATGGCTACACCTTC.